Given below is one T cell receptor beta chain in context. These data belong to a study of immune cell composition in non-small cell lung cancer. Assay used: immunoSEQ multiplex PCR; TCRdb lists only in-frame clones, some missing. The table has approximately 13,000 clones, about 84% seen once; the top ten hold 11%. The TCR was taken from a human donor with non-small cell lung cancer. Sequenced: lung tumor tissue.

The CDR3, as DNA: TGCGCCAGCAGGAGGGCCGGGGCAGATACGCAGTATTTT. This translates into CASRRAGADTQYF. The chain is built from TRBV10-2 and TRBJ2-3; weak D call: TRBD2 (5 bases). Germline-derived CDR1 and CDR2 are WSHSY and SAAADI. The CDR3 covers 13 residues. Trimming stripped 6 bases from V and 4 bases from J, with 11 bases between.